The 7 T cell receptor beta chains below were found in one sample sequenced in a study of blood T cells in healthy people across ages. Then a second PCR, running about 6 to 11 cycles, was carried out with a sample-barcoded 5' primer and a J-beta primer mix. TCRdb reanalysed the 5' RACE reads using MiXCR and keeps one entry per CDR3 protein. Of around 1.5 million distinct CDR3 sequences in the sample, 42% were seen once. The sequenced sample consisted of blood. Source of these receptors: a woman between 18 and 29 years old in good health.

This clonotype has ten or more counts. The rearrangement joins TRBV29-1 to TRBJ2-7; 10 positions agree with TRBD2. CDR1 is SQVTM, CDR2 ANQGSEA, per germline. With V trimmed by 6 bases and J by 3 bases, 11 bases remained unmatched. This CDR3 comprises 15 residues. CDR3 bases: TGCAGCGTGGTTGGACTAGCGGAACAAGGCTACGAGCAGTACTTC. As protein: CSVVGLAEQGYEQYF.

A few counts support this clonotype. The chain links TRBV10-3 to TRBJ2-1, with 8 bases lining up with TRBD1. The CDR3 runs 16 residues. CDR1 is ENHRY and CDR2 is SYGVKD in the germline V gene. V gave up 1 base and J gave up 5 bases; unmatched junction bases: 7. This CDR3 reads CAISEWTGLRDNEQFF. In DNA form, the CDR3 reads TGTGCCATCAGTGAGTGGACAGGGTTACGGGACAATGAGCAGTTCTTC.

The V gene is TRBV2, the J gene TRBJ2-3; 7 bases fit TRBD2. The J segment lost 2 bases and the V segment lost 7 bases, leaving 6 bases of the junction unmatched. This CDR3 has 14 amino acids. CDR1 SNHLY and CDR2 FYNNEI come from the germline V gene. Here the CDR3 reads CASKAGVNTDTQYF. CDR3 coding DNA: TGTGCCAGCAAGGCGGGGGTCAACACAGATACGCAGTATTTT.

The genes are TRBV7-2 and TRBJ2-3; 10 bases are a match to TRBD2. J was trimmed by 4 bases and V by 4 bases; bases with no gene match: 8. The CDR3 has 16 residues. From germline, CDR1 is SGHTA and CDR2 FQGNSA. The CDR3 protein is CASSSASGSPPDTQYF. The CDR3 nucleotides read TGTGCCAGCAGCTCGGCTAGCGGGAGTCCCCCAGATACGCAGTATTTT.

This clonotype has more than one count but fewer than ten. The CDR3 reads CASSPGTSVHNEQFF. Written as DNA, the CDR3 is TGTGCCAGCAGCCCCGGGACTAGCGTACACAATGAGCAGTTCTTC. The chain couples TRBV7-7 to TRBJ2-1, with 10 bases identical to TRBD2. The germline V gene encodes CDR1 SSHAT and CDR2 FNYEAQ (reference sequence). This CDR3 has 15 amino acids. The V and J ends lost 5 bases and 5 bases, in that order; junction bases with no gene match: 6.

This chain links TRBV7-3 with TRBJ2-1; 11 bases are shared with TRBD2. With V trimmed by 5 bases and J by 0 bases, 9 bases remained unmatched. The CDR3 sequence is 18 residues long. Per the germline V gene, CDR1 is SGHTA and CDR2 is FQGTGA. This CDR3 reads CASSPTSSGGSSYNEQFF. CDR3 DNA: TGTGCCAGCAGCCCCACATCTAGCGGGGGGAGCTCCTACAATGAGCAGTTCTTC.

This clonotype has ten or more counts. J is TRBJ2-7 and V is TRBV20-1; 10 positions match TRBD2. Germline CDR1 reads DFQATT; CDR2 reads SNEGSKA (reference sequence). The trim removed 7 bases at V and 2 bases at J, leaving 11 bases unmatched. The CDR3 contains 15 residues. The CDR3 DNA reads TGCAGTGTCGCTCGGGGGCTAGCGGGGGCCTACGAGCAGTACTTC. This encodes CSVARGLAGAYEQYF.